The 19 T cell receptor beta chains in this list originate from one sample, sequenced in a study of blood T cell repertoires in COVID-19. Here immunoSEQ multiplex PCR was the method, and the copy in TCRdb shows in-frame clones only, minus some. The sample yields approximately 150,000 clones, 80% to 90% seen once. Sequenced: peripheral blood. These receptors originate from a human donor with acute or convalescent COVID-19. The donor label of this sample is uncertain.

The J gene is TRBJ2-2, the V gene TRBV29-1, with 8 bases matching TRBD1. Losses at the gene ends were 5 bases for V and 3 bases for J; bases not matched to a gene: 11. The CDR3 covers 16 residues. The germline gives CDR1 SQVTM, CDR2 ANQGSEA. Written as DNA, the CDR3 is TGCAGCGTTCTCAAGTCCGGGACAGGAGACACCGGGGAGCTGTTTTTT. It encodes CSVLKSGTGDTGELFF.

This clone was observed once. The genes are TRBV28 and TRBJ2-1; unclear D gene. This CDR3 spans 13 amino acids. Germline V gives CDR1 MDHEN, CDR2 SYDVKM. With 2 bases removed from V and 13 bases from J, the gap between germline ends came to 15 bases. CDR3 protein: CASSLSTTVKQFF. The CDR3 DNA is TGTGCCAGCAGTTTAAGTACCACGGTTAAACAGTTCTTC.

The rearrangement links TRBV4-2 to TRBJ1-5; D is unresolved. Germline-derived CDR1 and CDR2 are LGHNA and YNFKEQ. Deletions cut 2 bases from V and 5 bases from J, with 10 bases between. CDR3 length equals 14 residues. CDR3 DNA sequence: TGTGCCAGCAGCCAAATGCGGGGAGATCAGCCCCAGCATTTT. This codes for CASSQMRGDQPQHF.

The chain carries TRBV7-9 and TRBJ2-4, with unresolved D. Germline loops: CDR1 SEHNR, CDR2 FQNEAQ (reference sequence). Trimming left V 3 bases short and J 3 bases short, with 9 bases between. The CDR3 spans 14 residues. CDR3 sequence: CASSFFPLKNIQYF. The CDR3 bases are TGTGCCAGCAGCTTCTTCCCCCTCAAAAACATTCAGTACTTC.

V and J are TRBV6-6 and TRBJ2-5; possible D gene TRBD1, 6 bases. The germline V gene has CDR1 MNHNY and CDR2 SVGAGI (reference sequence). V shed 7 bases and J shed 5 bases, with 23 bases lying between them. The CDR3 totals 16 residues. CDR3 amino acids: CASTLQGGRFGETQYF. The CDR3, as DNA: TGTGCCAGCACCTTACAGGGTGGACGTTTCGGGGAGACCCAGTACTTC.

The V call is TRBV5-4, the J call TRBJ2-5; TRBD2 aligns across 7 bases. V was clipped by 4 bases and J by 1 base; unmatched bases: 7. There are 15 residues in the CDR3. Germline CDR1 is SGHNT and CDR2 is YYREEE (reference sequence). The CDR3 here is CASSGGWTSQETQYF. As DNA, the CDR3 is TGTGCCAGCAGCGGTGGCTGGACTAGCCAAGAGACCCAGTACTTC.

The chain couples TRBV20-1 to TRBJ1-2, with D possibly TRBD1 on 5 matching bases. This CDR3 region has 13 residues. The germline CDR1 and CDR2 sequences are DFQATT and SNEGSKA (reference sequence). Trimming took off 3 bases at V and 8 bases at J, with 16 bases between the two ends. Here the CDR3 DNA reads TGCAGTGCTAGTAGGGGAGGCTGGGGCGGCTACACCTTC. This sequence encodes CSASRGGWGGYTF.

As DNA, the CDR3 is TGTGCCAGCAGTGAATTCGGTGAGGGAACTGAAGCTTTCTTT. Encoded protein: CASSEFGEGTEAFF. The rearrangement joins TRBV25-1 to TRBJ1-1; no firm D call. The V and J ends lost 1 base and 5 bases respectively, with 11 bases between them. The CDR3 sequence is 14 residues long. The germline V gene has CDR1 MGHDK and CDR2 SYGVNS. The entire variable domain, with the rest obtained from reference TRBV25-1 and TRBJ1-1, is as follows: EADIYQTPRYLVIGTGKKITLECSQTMGHDKMYWYQQDPGMELHLIHYSYGVNSTEKGDLSSESTVSRIRTEHFPLTLESARPSHTSQYLCASSEFGEGTEAFFGQGTRLTVV.

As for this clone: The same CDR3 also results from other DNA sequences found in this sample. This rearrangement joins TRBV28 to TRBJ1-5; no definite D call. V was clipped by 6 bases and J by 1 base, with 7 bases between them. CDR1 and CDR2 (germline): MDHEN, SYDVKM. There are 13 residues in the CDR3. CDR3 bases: TGTGCCAGCAGGGGAGCGAGCAATCAGCCCCAGCATTTT. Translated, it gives CASRGASNQPQHF.

The CDR3 loop reads CASSVDSGFNYGYTF. The CDR3, as DNA: TGTGCCAGCAGCGTTGACAGTGGTTTCAACTATGGCTACACCTTC. The chain recombines TRBV9 with TRBJ1-2; D is perhaps TRBD1 (5 bases). The germline CDR1 and CDR2 sequences are SGDLS and YYNGEE. The V and J ends lost 2 bases and 2 bases respectively, with 13 bases between them. The CDR3 covers 15 residues.

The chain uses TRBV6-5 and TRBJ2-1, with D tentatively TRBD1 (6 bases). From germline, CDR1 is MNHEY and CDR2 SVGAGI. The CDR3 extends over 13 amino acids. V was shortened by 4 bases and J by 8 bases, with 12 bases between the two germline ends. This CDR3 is CASSFVQGYEQFF. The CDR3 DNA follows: TGTGCCAGCAGTTTTGTACAGGGCTATGAGCAGTTCTTC.

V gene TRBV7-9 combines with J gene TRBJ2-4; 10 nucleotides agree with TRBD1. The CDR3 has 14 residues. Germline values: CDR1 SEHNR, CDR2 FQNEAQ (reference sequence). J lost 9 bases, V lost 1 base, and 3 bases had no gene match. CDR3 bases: TGTGCCAGCAGCTTAGGGGACAGGGGAAGCATTCAGTACTTC. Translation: CASSLGDRGSIQYF.

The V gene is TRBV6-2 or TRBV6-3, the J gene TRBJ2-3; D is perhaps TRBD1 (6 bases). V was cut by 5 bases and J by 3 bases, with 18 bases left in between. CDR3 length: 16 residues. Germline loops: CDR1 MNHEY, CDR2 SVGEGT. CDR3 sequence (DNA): TGTGCCAGCAGTCCCGTCCCAGGGGTAAGGACAGATACGCAGTATTTT. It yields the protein CASSPVPGVRTDTQYF.

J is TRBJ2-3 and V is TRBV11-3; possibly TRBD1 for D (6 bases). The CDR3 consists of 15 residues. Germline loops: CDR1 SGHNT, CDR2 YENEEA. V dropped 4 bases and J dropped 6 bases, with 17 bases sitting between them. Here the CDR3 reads CASSSWKGDMDTQYF. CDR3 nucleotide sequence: TGTGCCAGCAGCTCTTGGAAAGGGGACATGGATACGCAGTATTTT.

As DNA, the CDR3 is TGTGCCAGCTCACCCCCCGGGACAGCGAACACCGGGGAGCTGTTTTTT. Residues: CASSPPGTANTGELFF. The chain couples TRBV18 to TRBJ2-2, with 7 bases identical to TRBD1. The CDR3 totals 16 residues. Germline loops: CDR1 KGHSH, CDR2 LQKENI. Unmatched junction bases numbered 4, after V lost 3 bases and J lost 0 bases.

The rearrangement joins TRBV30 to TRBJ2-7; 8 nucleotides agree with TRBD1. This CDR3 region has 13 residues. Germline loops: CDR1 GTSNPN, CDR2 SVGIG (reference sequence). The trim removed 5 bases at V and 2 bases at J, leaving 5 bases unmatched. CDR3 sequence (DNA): TGTGCCTGGCAGCGGACAGGGACCTACGAGCAGTACTTC. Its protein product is CAWQRTGTYEQYF.

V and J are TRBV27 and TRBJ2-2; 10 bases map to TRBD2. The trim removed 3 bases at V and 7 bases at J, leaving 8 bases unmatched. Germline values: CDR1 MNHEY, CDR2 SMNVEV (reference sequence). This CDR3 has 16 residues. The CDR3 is CASSFDLAGAGGELFF. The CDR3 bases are TGTGCCAGCAGTTTCGATCTAGCGGGAGCGGGCGGGGAGCTGTTTTTT.

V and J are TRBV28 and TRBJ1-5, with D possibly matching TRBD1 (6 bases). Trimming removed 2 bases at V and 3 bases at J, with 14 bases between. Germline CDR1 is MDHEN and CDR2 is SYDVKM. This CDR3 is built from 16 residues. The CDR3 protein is CASSLGGPTYNQPQHF. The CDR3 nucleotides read TGTGCCAGCAGTTTAGGGGGCCCGACCTACAATCAGCCCCAGCATTTT.

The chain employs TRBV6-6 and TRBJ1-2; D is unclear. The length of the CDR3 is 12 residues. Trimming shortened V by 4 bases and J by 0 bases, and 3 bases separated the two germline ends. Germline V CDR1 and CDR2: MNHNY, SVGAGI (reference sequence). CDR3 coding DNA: TGTGCCAGCAGTTCTCCTAACTATGGCTACACCTTC. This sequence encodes CASSSPNYGYTF.